This T cell receptor beta chain was sequenced during a study of blood T cell repertoires in COVID-19. Method: immunoSEQ multiplex PCR; TCRdb's copy keeps in-frame clones and lacks some. This table holds 15,000 to 20,000 clones, roughly 87% found once. This CDR3 has 15 residues. V dropped 7 bases and J dropped 6 bases, with 21 bases sitting between them. CDR1 and CDR2 (germline): MNHEY, SVGAGI. This sequence originates from a woman in her seventies with active COVID-19. Sequencing input: peripheral blood. The V gene is TRBV6-5, the J gene TRBJ1-1; maybe TRBD1 (6 bases). CDR3 region: CASTLTPAGAAEAFF. The CDR3 nucleotides are TGTGCCAGCACCCTTACCCCGGCGGGGGCGGCTGAAGCTTTCTTT.